A single sample gave rise to the 22 T cell receptor beta chains below, sequenced in a study of cytomegalovirus exposure and HLA in healthy donors. The PCR made use of 60 Vbeta and 13 Jbeta primers. TCRdb keeps only in-frame clones here, not all; method: immunoSEQ multiplex PCR. The sample lists approximately 210,000 clones; roughly three quarters were seen once. Sequencing input: PBMCs. The source is a woman between 45 and 60 years old in good health and CMV-seronegative.

The chain has TRBV29-1 and TRBJ2-2; no clear D gene. V dropped 4 bases and J dropped 5 bases, with 5 bases sitting between them. The CDR3 totals 11 residues. In germline, CDR1 is SQVTM, CDR2 ANQGSEA. CDR3 region: CSVARTGELFF. DNA for the CDR3: TGCAGCGTTGCGCGGACCGGGGAGCTGTTTTTT.

V is TRBV15 and J is TRBJ2-5; 7 nucleotides match TRBD2. With 5 bases clipped from V and 3 bases from J, the junction kept 9 bases outside the gene matches. The germline gives CDR1 LNHNV, CDR2 YYDKDF (reference sequence). The CDR3 has 15 amino acids. The chain's CDR3 is CATSGPWGGEETQYF. CDR3 DNA: TGTGCCACCAGCGGACCCTGGGGGGGAGAAGAGACCCAGTACTTC.

The genes are TRBV7-9 and TRBJ1-1, with 7 bases lining up with TRBD1. The CDR3 totals 12 residues. Trimming cost V 5 bases and J 6 bases; bases outside gene matches: 3. Germline V gives CDR1 SEHNR, CDR2 FQNEAQ (reference sequence). Here the CDR3 DNA reads TGTGCCAGCAGCGGGGGGACAGCTGAAGCTTTCTTT. Its translation is CASSGGTAEAFF.

The chain uses TRBV5-1 and TRBJ2-3; D not certain. Germline-derived CDR1 and CDR2 are SGHRS and YFSETQ. With 4 bases removed from V and 0 bases from J, the gap between germline ends came to 12 bases. This CDR3 is 15 amino acids long. The CDR3 nucleotides read TGCGCCAGCAGCCTGCTGGGCGCTAGCACAGATACGCAGTATTTT. The encoded protein is CASSLLGASTDTQYF. Supplemented by reference TRBV5-1 and TRBJ2-3, the full variable domain reads KAGVTQTPRYLIKTRGQQVTLSCSPISGHRSVSWYQQTPGQGLQFLFEYFSETQRNKGNFPGRFSGRQFSNSRSEMNVSTLELGDSALYLCASSLLGASTDTQYFGPGTRLTVL.

The chain has TRBV7-3 and TRBJ2-1; 9 nucleotides line up with TRBD2. This CDR3 comprises 16 residues. The ends lost 2 bases at V and 1 base at J; junction bases unmatched: 3. Germline CDR1 and CDR2: SGHTA and FQGTGA. The CDR3 sequence: CASSLSRGGSYNEQFF. CDR3 coding DNA: TGTGCCAGCAGCTTATCGCGGGGGGGTTCCTACAATGAGCAGTTCTTC.

The J gene is TRBJ1-6, the V gene TRBV7-6; D unresolved. CDR1 is SGHVS and CDR2 is FNYEAQ in the germline V gene. V gave up 2 bases and J gave up 0 bases, with 8 bases separating them. The CDR3 runs to 16 residues. The CDR3, as DNA: TGTGCCAGCAGCTTACTACAGAGCTCCTATAATTCACCCCTCCACTTT. This encodes CASSLLQSSYNSPLHF.

This chain's CDR3 is CASSKLAGGSNTGELFF. For the CDR3, the DNA is TGTGCCAGCAGCAAACTAGCGGGGGGATCGAACACCGGGGAGCTGTTTTTT. This chain uses TRBV7-8 with TRBJ2-2; the match to TRBD2 covers 12 bases. This CDR3 has 17 amino acids. Germline assignment: CDR1 SGHVS and CDR2 FQNEAQ. The V segment lost 5 bases and the J segment 0 bases; nucleotides outside the gene matches: 4.

Only a few counts were recorded for this clone. The gene calls are TRBV6-6 and TRBJ1-5; D gene ambiguous. This CDR3 has 13 amino acids. Trimming stripped 0 bases from V and 7 bases from J, with 7 bases between. Germline V CDR1 and CDR2: MNHNY, SVGAGI (reference sequence). CDR3 DNA sequence: TGTGCCAGCAGTTACTCGAGTCAACAGCCCCAGCATTTT. As protein: CASSYSSQQPQHF.

V and J are TRBV2 and TRBJ2-7; TRBD1 matches 12 bases. Trimming cost V 10 bases and J 3 bases; bases outside gene matches: 10. Germline CDR1 is SNHLY and CDR2 is FYNNEI. The length of the CDR3 is 15 residues. CDR3 protein: CAMGQGATGGYEQYF. The CDR3 bases are TGTGCCATGGGACAGGGGGCCACCGGTGGCTACGAGCAGTACTTC.

J is TRBJ2-2 and V is TRBV4-2, with 10 bases lining up with TRBD2. V trimming: 0 bases; J trimming: 1 base; junction bases outside the gene matches: 8. Germline CDR1 LGHNA, CDR2 YNFKEQ. There are 19 residues in the CDR3. CDR3 bases: TGTGCCAGCAGCCAAGAGGATTCTAGCGGGAGTCTGAACACCGGGGAGCTGTTTTTT. Amino acid sequence: CASSQEDSSGSLNTGELFF.

This clone was observed a single time. This chain connects TRBV5-8 to TRBJ1-5, with no clear D. Germline-derived CDR1 and CDR2 are SGHTS and YDEGEE. The CDR3 has 17 amino acids. V dropped 7 bases and J dropped 2 bases, with 22 bases sitting between them. The CDR3 reads CASSAQGRGARNQPQHF. Here the CDR3 DNA reads TGTGCCAGCTCTGCCCAAGGACGGGGTGCCCGCAATCAGCCCCAGCATTTT.

V is TRBV7-3 and J is TRBJ2-3; 10 nucleotides agree with TRBD2. This CDR3 region has 18 residues. J gave up 14 bases and V 5 bases, and 25 bases lay outside the gene matches. CDR1 is SGHTA and CDR2 is FQGTGA in the germline V gene. In nucleotides, the CDR3 is TGTGCCAGCAGCCCCGACGGAGGGGGAAGACTAGCGGGCGCCGATTGGTATTTT. It translates to CASSPDGGGRLAGADWYF.

The chain has TRBV11-2 and TRBJ2-7; 9 positions agree with TRBD1. V dropped 1 base and J dropped 3; count of bases not matched to a gene: 10. This CDR3 region has 17 residues. Germline lookup yields CDR1 SGHAT and CDR2 FQNNGV. CDR3 residues: CASSLGWRTGDIYEQYF. The CDR3 DNA follows: TGTGCCAGCAGCTTAGGCTGGAGGACAGGGGATATCTACGAGCAGTACTTC.

The chain links TRBV11-3 to TRBJ2-1, with TRBD1 identical over 8 bases. Germline V CDR1 and CDR2: SGHNT, YENEEA. V shed 3 bases, J shed 7 bases, and the junction held 14 bases outside the gene matches. CDR3 size: 17 residues. CDR3 DNA: TGTGCCAGCAGCTTGGCTTCGACAGGGGAGGCTACTAATGAGCAGTTCTTC. This codes for CASSLASTGEATNEQFF.

V gene TRBV7-2 combines with J gene TRBJ1-2; 9 bases agree with TRBD1. The CDR3 covers 16 residues. The junction had 8 bases not matched to a gene; V was cut back by 2 bases and J by 4 bases. Germline CDR1 is SGHTA and CDR2 is FQGNSA. Here the CDR3 DNA reads TGTGCCAGCAGCTTACGTTGGGACAGGGTGGCCTATGGCTACACCTTC. Its protein product is CASSLRWDRVAYGYTF.

This rearrangement joins TRBV28 to TRBJ1-2, with D perhaps matching TRBD1 (5 bases). V lost 6 bases to trimming and J lost 0 bases, with 11 bases between them. In germline, CDR1 is MDHEN, CDR2 SYDVKM. The CDR3 loop spans 14 amino acids. CDR3 sequence (DNA): TGTGCCAGCAGGGGCGGGACGGCTAACTATGGCTACACCTTC. Translated: CASRGGTANYGYTF.

CDR3 amino acids: CASRPGPWYGYTF. The CDR3 nucleotides read TGTGCCAGCAGACCAGGGCCGTGGTATGGCTACACCTTC. The genes are TRBV27 and TRBJ1-2; D is perhaps TRBD1 (5 bases). Trimming took 6 bases from V and 5 from J, leaving 13 bases between them. The CDR3 is made up of 13 amino acids. Germline values: CDR1 MNHEY, CDR2 SMNVEV (reference sequence).

V and J are TRBV7-8 and TRBJ1-2, with TRBD1 as a possible D gene (6 bases). Per the germline V gene, CDR1 is SGHVS and CDR2 is FQNEAQ. This CDR3 has 16 residues. V lost 5 bases to trimming and J lost 1 base, with 17 bases between them. The CDR3 DNA follows: TGTGCCAGCAGCCCGGACAGACTAATGCATAACTATGGCTACACCTTC. Translated: CASSPDRLMHNYGYTF.

The rearrangement links TRBV29-1 to TRBJ2-1, with 7 bases lining up with TRBD2. The V gene's germline CDR1 is SQVTM and CDR2 ANQGSEA. V trimming: 8 bases; J trimming: 2 bases; junction bases outside the gene matches: 9. The CDR3 covers 14 residues. CDR3 coding DNA: TGCAGCATCCACCTCAGCGGGGCCTACAATGAGCAGTTCTTC. The encoded protein is CSIHLSGAYNEQFF.

The CDR3 bases are TGTGCCACCAGCAGAGATCAGGGTGGCTACACCTTC. It yields the protein CATSRDQGGYTF. The chain joins TRBV15 to TRBJ1-2; maybe TRBD1 (5 bases). V lost 0 bases and J 7 bases, leaving 6 bases between the germline ends. This CDR3 has 12 amino acids. Looked up from germline, CDR1 is LNHNV and CDR2 is YYDKDF (reference sequence).

The V and J genes are TRBV28 and TRBJ1-1; weak D call: TRBD1 (5 bases). V dropped 7 bases and J dropped 11 bases, with 23 bases sitting between them. The CDR3 totals 14 residues. CDR1 and CDR2 (germline): MDHEN, SYDVKM. The CDR3 here is CASITSGRGLKAFF. The CDR3 bases are TGTGCCAGCATCACTTCAGGACGGGGACTGAAGGCTTTCTTT.

The rearrangement links TRBV4-3 to TRBJ2-2; no clear D. CDR1 and CDR2 from the germline V gene are LGHNA and YSLEER. V was pared by 4 bases and J by 0 bases, with 9 bases between. The CDR3 contains 15 residues. Written as DNA, the CDR3 is TGCGCCAGCAGCCCTAGGCAAACGAACACCGGGGAGCTGTTTTTT. Its translation: CASSPRQTNTGELFF.